Listed below are T cell receptor beta chains from one sample, sequenced in a study of shared clonotypes between healthy human individuals. Some clones are missing from TCRdb's copy, which holds only in-frame ones; the method was immunoSEQ multiplex PCR. The sample lists roughly 810,000 clones; about 96% were seen once. The sequencing input was naive CD8+ T cells sorted from blood. These receptors were collected from a young man in good health. Each CDR3 is given with its conserved first and last residue. The order of the fields is CDR3 DNA, CDR3 protein, clone size, J gene, D gene, V gene, CDR3 length. A D gene is named only where the DNA matches it firmly. For some rows the clone size is stated as once, few or many, or as a class when expanded; others skip it.

DNA: TGTGCCAGCAGTTTAGATGAACAGCGGGTTGCCTACGAGCAGTACTTC
CDR3: CASSLDEQRVAYEQYF
size: NA
J: TRBJ2-7
D: NA
V: TRBV27
length: 16

DNA: TGCGCCAGCAGCCAAGGTCTGCGGGCGACGGATGAGCAGTTCTTC
CDR3: CASSQGLRATDEQFF
size: NA
J: TRBJ2-1
D: NA
V: TRBV4-1
length: 15

DNA: TGTGCCAGCAGCTTTTCCGGCACTGAAGCTTTCTTT
CDR3: CASSFSGTEAFF
size: NA
J: TRBJ1-1
D: NA
V: TRBV7-5
length: 12

DNA: TGTGCCAGCAGCTTGGGTAGGCAGGGGGTCACCGGGGAGCTGTTTTTT
CDR3: CASSLGRQGVTGELFF
size: NA
J: TRBJ2-2
D: TRBD1
V: TRBV11-2
length: 16

DNA: TGTGCCAGCAGTTCAGGACCGTCATCGGGAGAGACCCAGTACTTC
CDR3: CASSSGPSSGETQYF
size: NA
J: TRBJ2-5
D: NA
V: TRBV11-3
length: 15

DNA: TGTGCCAGCAGCGGTTACGTTGGGGCTGGGGATGAGCAGTTCTTC
CDR3: CASSGYVGAGDEQFF
size: once
J: TRBJ2-1
D: NA
V: TRBV27
length: 15

DNA: TGCGCCAGCAGCTTTACCGGGGACAGGTCAACCTACGAGCAGTACTTC
CDR3: CASSFTGDRSTYEQYF
size: NA
J: TRBJ2-7
D: TRBD1
V: TRBV5-1
length: 16

DNA: TGTGCCAGCAGCTTACTAGGACAGAGCTACGAGCAGTACTTC
CDR3: CASSLLGQSYEQYF
size: once
J: TRBJ2-7
D: NA
V: TRBV11-2
length: 14

DNA: TGTGCCAGCAGTCTGGGACTTCACTCCTACGAGCAGTACTTC
CDR3: CASSLGLHSYEQYF
size: NA
J: TRBJ2-7
D: NA
V: TRBV27
length: 14

DNA: TGTGCCAGCAGTGTCCGGGACAGGCGAGATGAAAAACTGTTTTTT
CDR3: CASSVRDRRDEKLFF
size: once
J: TRBJ1-4
D: TRBD1
V: TRBV27
length: 15

DNA: TGTGCCAGCAGCCATCTAGCGGACAATGAGCAGTTCTTC
CDR3: CASSHLADNEQFF
size: NA
J: TRBJ2-1
D: TRBD2
V: TRBV13
length: 13

DNA: TGTGCCAGCAGTGAAGGACAGGGGGCAACAGATACGCAGTATTTT
CDR3: CASSEGQGATDTQYF
size: NA
J: TRBJ2-3
D: TRBD1
V: TRBV6-1
length: 15

DNA: TGTGCCAGCAGTGAAGGCAGGGGGCGAGGCACAGATACGCAGTATTTT
CDR3: CASSEGRGRGTDTQYF
size: NA
J: TRBJ2-3
D: TRBD1
V: TRBV2
length: 16

DNA: TGTGCCAGCAGTGATCAGGGTAGGCAACAGCCCCAGCATTTT
CDR3: CASSDQGRQQPQHF
size: NA
J: TRBJ1-5
D: NA
V: TRBV6-1
length: 14

DNA: TGTGCCAGCAGTTTAACCCAGGGACAGGGGTTCACAGATACGCAGTATTTT
CDR3: CASSLTQGQGFTDTQYF
size: NA
J: TRBJ2-3
D: TRBD1
V: TRBV27
length: 17

DNA: TGTGCCAGCAGCTTAGAGATATCAGTCACCGGGGAGCTGTTTTTT
CDR3: CASSLEISVTGELFF
size: once
J: TRBJ2-2
D: NA
V: TRBV7-3
length: 15

DNA: TGCGCCAGCAGCTTGGCTTCAGGAGGGAATCAGCCCCAGCATTTT
CDR3: CASSLASGGNQPQHF
size: NA
J: TRBJ1-5
D: NA
V: TRBV5-1
length: 15

DNA: TGTGCCAGCAGCTTGGTACTAGCGGGAGGGTACAATGAGCAGTTCTTC
CDR3: CASSLVLAGGYNEQFF
size: NA
J: TRBJ2-1
D: TRBD2
V: TRBV5-5
length: 16

DNA: TGTGCCAGCAGTGAAGAACGTGACAGGTTTACCTACAATGAGCAGTTCTTC
CDR3: CASSEERDRFTYNEQFF
size: NA
J: TRBJ2-1
D: NA
V: TRBV6-1
length: 17

DNA: TGTGCCAGCAGCTTACAGGGAACCCCGGGGACCGGGGAGCTGTTTTTT
CDR3: CASSLQGTPGTGELFF
size: NA
J: TRBJ2-2
D: NA
V: TRBV7-9
length: 16

DNA: TGTGCCAGCAGTTACCACAAGTGGGACGGGGCCAACGTCCTGACTTTC
CDR3: CASSYHKWDGANVLTF
size: NA
J: TRBJ2-6
D: NA
V: TRBV6-5
length: 16

DNA: TGTGCCACCCTGGGGCAACAGAACCCCTACGAGCAGTACTTC
CDR3: CATLGQQNPYEQYF
size: NA
J: TRBJ2-7
D: NA
V: TRBV6-1
length: 14

DNA: TGTGCCAGCAGCTTATCGACAGGAGGCTACAATGAGCAGTTCTTC
CDR3: CASSLSTGGYNEQFF
size: NA
J: TRBJ2-1
D: NA
V: TRBV7-9
length: 15

DNA: TGTGCCAGCAGCTTAGTATTAGACTACGAGCAGTACTTC
CDR3: CASSLVLDYEQYF
size: NA
J: TRBJ2-7
D: NA
V: TRBV11-2
length: 13

DNA: TGTGCCTCAGGGGAGGGAGTCTACGAGCAGTACTTC
CDR3: CASGEGVYEQYF
size: once
J: TRBJ2-7
D: NA
V: TRBV2
length: 12

DNA: TGCAGCGTTGAAGGCGGGAACGAGCAGTACTTC
CDR3: CSVEGGNEQYF
size: once
J: TRBJ2-7
D: NA
V: TRBV29-1
length: 11

DNA: TGTGCCAGCAGCCCCACTGATTCCCCCTACACAGATACGCAGTATTTT
CDR3: CASSPTDSPYTDTQYF
size: NA
J: TRBJ2-3
D: NA
V: TRBV7-6
length: 16

DNA: TGTGCCAGCAGCGTAGTGGGTCGGGGACCGGGTGAGCAGTTCTTC
CDR3: CASSVVGRGPGEQFF
size: NA
J: TRBJ2-1
D: NA
V: TRBV9
length: 15

DNA: TGTGCCAGCAGCTTACTAGCGGGAGGGGGCGCCGGGGAGCTGTTTTTT
CDR3: CASSLLAGGGAGELFF
size: NA
J: TRBJ2-2
D: TRBD2
V: TRBV5-6
length: 16